Given below is one T cell receptor beta chain in context. This entry belongs to a study of blood T cell repertoires in COVID-19. Study-level background: Samples of COVID-19 (acute and convalescent) were obtained from the United States, Italy and Spain.

Method: immunoSEQ multiplex PCR; TCRdb's copy keeps in-frame clones and lacks some. This table holds some 210,000 clones, 81% found once. This sequence was found in a woman in her forties or fifties with acute COVID-19. The sample taken for sequencing was PBMCs or T cells enriched from blood (not recorded which).

The CDR3 nucleotides are TGTGCCAGCAGTCCGGGACAGACCTACTACGAGCAGTACTTC. Protein: CASSPGQTYYEQYF. The gene calls are TRBV28 and TRBJ2-7; 7 bases are shared with TRBD1. V lost 5 bases to trimming and J lost 3 bases; unmatched junction nucleotides: 7. The germline gives CDR1 MDHEN, CDR2 SYDVKM. This CDR3 is built from 14 residues.